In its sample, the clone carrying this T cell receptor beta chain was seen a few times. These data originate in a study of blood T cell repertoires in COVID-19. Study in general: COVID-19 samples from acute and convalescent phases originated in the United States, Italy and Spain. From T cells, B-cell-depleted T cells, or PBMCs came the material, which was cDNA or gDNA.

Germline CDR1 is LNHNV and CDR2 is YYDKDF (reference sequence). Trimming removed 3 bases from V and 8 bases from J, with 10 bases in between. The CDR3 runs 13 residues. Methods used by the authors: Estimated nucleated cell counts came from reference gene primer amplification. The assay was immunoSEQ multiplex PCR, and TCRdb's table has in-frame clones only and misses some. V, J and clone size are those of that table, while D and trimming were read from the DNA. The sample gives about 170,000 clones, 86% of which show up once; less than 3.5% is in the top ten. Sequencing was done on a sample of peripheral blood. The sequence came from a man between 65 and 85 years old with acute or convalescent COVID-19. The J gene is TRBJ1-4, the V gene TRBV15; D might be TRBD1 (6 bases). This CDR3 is CATSRAQGEKLFF. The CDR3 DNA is TGTGCCACCAGCAGGGCTCAGGGGGAAAAACTGTTTTTT.